Sequencing of this T cell receptor beta chain was carried out in a study of CD8 T cells in Susac syndrome. Sequencing of TCR beta, carried out with a high-throughput approach, was applied to CD8+ and CD4+ T cells from the blood. The CD8+ and CD4+ T cells were isolated magnetically using a negative isolation approach, whereas the TEMRA cells were enriched by FACS. Random hexamers were used to reverse transcribe an amount of roughly 0.5 to 1 ug RNA. Amplification of the TCR beta CDR3 was carried out by immunoSEQ multiplex PCR, which spanned a total of 54 Vbeta and 13 Jbeta segments. TCRdb called the immunoSEQ multiplex PCR reads again in MiXCR, with one record for every CDR3 protein. The sample comprises 71,000 or so distinct CDR3 sequences, under 96% of which are singletons, and around 0.11% rests with the top ten. The sample consisted of CD4+ T cells from PBMCs. The sequence was collected from a human donor with multiple sclerosis.

CDR3 amino acids: CASRGAGTDTQYF. The CDR3 DNA is TGCGCCAGCCGAGGGGCCGGGACAGATACGCAGTATTTT. The chain recombines TRBV5-1 with TRBJ2-3; the D call may be TRBD1 or TRBD2 (5 bases each). CDR1 is SGHRS and CDR2 is YFSETQ in the germline V gene. The CDR3 contains 13 residues. The V and J ends lost 7 bases and 3 bases respectively, with 12 bases between them.